Below, one TCR beta chain is given with its context. Its specificity is not known. Trimming removed 4 bases at V and 11 bases at J, with 14 bases between. Germline CDR1 MNHEY, CDR2 SVGAGI. The CDR3 extends over 12 amino acids. The source of the sample is a study of blood T cells in healthy people across ages. Study summary: The template switching approach captured approximately one barcoded beta molecule for every two T cells. Study findings and constraints: Getting older went along with TCR beta diversity per million T cells dropping roughly linearly.

It was around 10 milliliters of peripheral blood that were drawn from each donor. The authors ran a second PCR of roughly 7 to 11 cycles using a sample-barcoded 5' primer and a J-beta primer mix. Every sample returned 2.5 million or more CDR3-containing paired-end reads. TCRdb reprocessed the 5' RACE reads via MiXCR and lists one record per CDR3 protein. This table has under 1 million distinct CDR3 sequences, 40% to 50% appearing once. The rearrangement links TRBV6-5 to TRBJ2-5; D call uncertain. What was sequenced was blood. The origin of this receptor is a man between 60 and 75 years old in good health. CDR3 nucleotides: TGTGCCAGCAGTTCCCGGCTTGATGAGCAGTACTTC. Translating it yields CASSSRLDEQYF.